A selection of T cell receptor beta chains follows, all from one sample in a study of blood T cell repertoires in COVID-19. Sequenced by immunoSEQ multiplex PCR; TCRdb stores in-frame clones only, minus some. In the table there are under 130,000 clones, 80% to 90% of which are singletons. Sequencing input: peripheral blood. These receptors came from a woman aged 80 or older with acute or convalescent COVID-19. Both conserved end residues are part of each CDR3. D genes are given only for firm matches. A row's size may be missing; if present it is once, few, many or a size class.

d_call: NA; clone_size: once; v_call: TRBV18; j_call: TRBJ1-2; cdr3_nt: TGTGCCAGCTCACCACAGCGGACAGTCGAAAACTATGGCTACACCTTC; cdr3_aa: CASSPQRTVENYGYTF
d_call: TRBD1; clone_size: NA; v_call: TRBV5-1; j_call: TRBJ1-1; cdr3_nt: TGCGCCAGCAGCAGGCTGACAGGGTTGAACACTGAAGCTTTCTTT; cdr3_aa: CASSRLTGLNTEAFF
d_call: TRBD2; clone_size: NA; v_call: TRBV19; j_call: TRBJ2-7; cdr3_nt: TGTGCCAGTAGTATAATAGCGGGGGAGTCCTACGAGCAGTACTTC; cdr3_aa: CASSIIAGESYEQYF
d_call: TRBD1; clone_size: NA; v_call: TRBV14; j_call: TRBJ1-2; cdr3_nt: TGTGCCAGCAGCTATAGGACAGGGCTGTACTATGGCTACACCTTC; cdr3_aa: CASSYRTGLYYGYTF
d_call: TRBD1; clone_size: NA; v_call: TRBV5-5; j_call: TRBJ2-7; cdr3_nt: TGTGCCAGCAGCTCGGAGACAGGGATTACCCACGAGCAGTACTTC; cdr3_aa: CASSSETGITHEQYF
d_call: TRBD1; clone_size: NA; v_call: TRBV9; j_call: TRBJ2-7; cdr3_nt: TGTGCCAGCAGCGTAGAGGACAGGCCCTACGAGCAGTACTTC; cdr3_aa: CASSVEDRPYEQYF
d_call: NA; clone_size: NA; v_call: TRBV7-8; j_call: TRBJ1-3; cdr3_nt: TGTGCCAGCAGCTTAACGACAGCCGAATACGGAAACACCATATATTTT; cdr3_aa: CASSLTTAEYGNTIYF
d_call: TRBD1; clone_size: NA; v_call: TRBV28; j_call: TRBJ1-4; cdr3_nt: TGTGCCAGCAGTTTACAGACAGGGCCTAATGAAAAACTGTTTTTT; cdr3_aa: CASSLQTGPNEKLFF
d_call: NA; clone_size: NA; v_call: TRBV28; j_call: TRBJ2-6; cdr3_nt: TGTGCCAGCAGTTCCCGGGGGACTCTAAGGGCCAACGTCCTGACTTTC; cdr3_aa: CASSSRGTLRANVLTF
d_call: NA; clone_size: NA; v_call: TRBV5-6; j_call: TRBJ1-6; cdr3_nt: TGTGCCAGCATACTGGCGGGGCGTGATTCACCCCTCCACTTT; cdr3_aa: CASILAGRDSPLHF
d_call: NA; clone_size: NA; v_call: TRBV18; j_call: TRBJ2-3; cdr3_nt: TGTGCCAGCTCACCACCCTTAGGGGCAGGGGGAGGCCTAACAGATACGCAGTATTTT; cdr3_aa: CASSPPLGAGGGLTDTQYF
d_call: TRBD1; clone_size: NA; v_call: TRBV16; j_call: TRBJ2-7; cdr3_nt: TGTGCCAGCAGCCTCTCCGGGACAGGGTCTTTCGAGCAGTACTTC; cdr3_aa: CASSLSGTGSFEQYF
d_call: TRBD2; clone_size: NA; v_call: TRBV7-9; j_call: TRBJ2-7; cdr3_nt: TGTGCCAGCAGCTTAGGGGGAGGGACCTACGGGCAGTACTTC; cdr3_aa: CASSLGGGTYGQYF
d_call: TRBD1; clone_size: NA; v_call: TRBV5-4; j_call: TRBJ1-1; cdr3_nt: TGTGCCAGCAGCTTGGAAGACAGGGGAGGCTTCCCTGAAGCTTTCTTT; cdr3_aa: CASSLEDRGGFPEAFF
d_call: TRBD1; clone_size: NA; v_call: TRBV5-1; j_call: TRBJ1-4; cdr3_nt: TGCGCCAGCAGCCCAGGACAGGGAGGGGAAAAACTGTTTTTT; cdr3_aa: CASSPGQGGEKLFF
d_call: NA; clone_size: NA; v_call: TRBV18; j_call: TRBJ1-1; cdr3_nt: TGTGCCAGCTCACCACCTCAGGGTGGCACTGAAGCTTTCTTT; cdr3_aa: CASSPPQGGTEAFF
d_call: NA; clone_size: NA; v_call: TRBV7-9; j_call: TRBJ2-7; cdr3_nt: TGTGCCAGCAGCTTGCAGGGAATAGGCTACGAGCAGTACTTC; cdr3_aa: CASSLQGIGYEQYF
d_call: TRBD1; clone_size: NA; v_call: TRBV7-9; j_call: TRBJ2-7; cdr3_nt: TGTGCCAGCAGTCCTACAGGGGAGCCCGAGCAGTACTTC; cdr3_aa: CASSPTGEPEQYF
d_call: NA; clone_size: NA; v_call: TRBV19; j_call: TRBJ1-4; cdr3_nt: TGTGCCAGTAGTATAGGGCAGGGCCTTAATGAAAAACTGTTTTTT; cdr3_aa: CASSIGQGLNEKLFF
d_call: TRBD2; clone_size: NA; v_call: TRBV11-3; j_call: TRBJ2-5; cdr3_nt: TGTGCCAGCAGCCCGGGACTAGCGGGAACACAAGAGACCCAGTACTTC; cdr3_aa: CASSPGLAGTQETQYF
d_call: TRBD1; clone_size: NA; v_call: TRBV7-2; j_call: TRBJ1-2; cdr3_nt: TGTGCCAGCAGCTTAGAGACAGGGGCTAACTATGGCTACACCTTC; cdr3_aa: CASSLETGANYGYTF
d_call: NA; clone_size: NA; v_call: TRBV19; j_call: TRBJ2-5; cdr3_nt: TGTGCCAGTAGCAATCTGGATCAGGGGCCGCAAGAGACCCAGTACTTC; cdr3_aa: CASSNLDQGPQETQYF
d_call: NA; clone_size: NA; v_call: TRBV25-1; j_call: TRBJ1-3; cdr3_nt: TGTGCCAGCAGTCCAGGGGTCTCTGGAAACACCATATATTTT; cdr3_aa: CASSPGVSGNTIYF
d_call: NA; clone_size: NA; v_call: TRBV9; j_call: TRBJ2-7; cdr3_nt: TGTGCCAGCAGCGTAGTAGGGGGTGGAGAGCAGTACTTC; cdr3_aa: CASSVVGGGEQYF
d_call: TRBD1; clone_size: NA; v_call: TRBV10-3; j_call: TRBJ1-5; cdr3_nt: TGTGCCATCAGTGAACCGGGACAGGTGAATCAGCCCCAGCATTTT; cdr3_aa: CAISEPGQVNQPQHF
d_call: TRBD1; clone_size: NA; v_call: TRBV28; j_call: TRBJ1-2; cdr3_nt: TGTGCCAGCAGTTTACAGAGACAGGGGGGCGGCTACACCTTC; cdr3_aa: CASSLQRQGGGYTF
d_call: NA; clone_size: NA; v_call: TRBV13; j_call: TRBJ1-1; cdr3_nt: TGTGCCAGCAAGGCAGGGCTTAACACTGAAGCTTTCTTT; cdr3_aa: CASKAGLNTEAFF
d_call: NA; clone_size: NA; v_call: TRBV5-1; j_call: TRBJ2-7; cdr3_nt: TGCGCCAGCAGCTTCCCTGACCCGCCGAGGGAGCAGTACTTC; cdr3_aa: CASSFPDPPREQYF
d_call: TRBD1; clone_size: NA; v_call: TRBV19; j_call: TRBJ1-6; cdr3_nt: TGTGCCAGTAGTCCCAGAGGAACGGGACAGGGGCGTTCACCCCTCCACTTT; cdr3_aa: CASSPRGTGQGRSPLHF
d_call: NA; clone_size: few; v_call: TRBV28; j_call: TRBJ1-1; cdr3_nt: TGTGCCAGCAGTCAGAACACTGAAGCTTTCTTT; cdr3_aa: CASSQNTEAFF
d_call: NA; clone_size: NA; v_call: TRBV21-1; j_call: TRBJ2-5; cdr3_nt: TGTGCCGGGGGACTAGCGGGGATGGAGACCCAGTACTTC; cdr3_aa: CAGGLAGMETQYF
d_call: NA; clone_size: once; v_call: TRBV28; j_call: TRBJ2-3; cdr3_nt: TGTGCCAGCAGTTCCAGGACAGATACGCAGTATTTT; cdr3_aa: CASSSRTDTQYF
d_call: NA; clone_size: NA; v_call: TRBV5-1; j_call: TRBJ2-5; cdr3_nt: TGCGCCAGCAGCCCGGGCCGGGGGGCATGGGAGACCCAGTACTTC; cdr3_aa: CASSPGRGAWETQYF
d_call: NA; clone_size: few; v_call: TRBV7-8; j_call: TRBJ2-7; cdr3_nt: TGTGCCAGCAGCTTAGAACTGGGCCCCTACGAGCAGTACTTC; cdr3_aa: CASSLELGPYEQYF
d_call: NA; clone_size: NA; v_call: TRBV18; j_call: TRBJ2-7; cdr3_nt: TGTGCCAGCTCACCCCAGGGTAACGCCTACGAGCAGTACTTC; cdr3_aa: CASSPQGNAYEQYF
d_call: TRBD1; clone_size: NA; v_call: TRBV28; j_call: TRBJ1-2; cdr3_nt: TGTGCCAGCAGTAACGACAGGGGGCTCGCCTATGGCTACACCTTC; cdr3_aa: CASSNDRGLAYGYTF
d_call: NA; clone_size: NA; v_call: TRBV30; j_call: TRBJ2-7; cdr3_nt: TGTGCCTGGAGTGTACTATTCTCGCCAAGGCAGTACTTC; cdr3_aa: CAWSVLFSPRQYF
d_call: NA; clone_size: NA; v_call: TRBV6-5; j_call: TRBJ1-5; cdr3_nt: TGTGCCAGCAGTTTAGGGGATAGCAATCAGCCCCAGCATTTT; cdr3_aa: CASSLGDSNQPQHF
d_call: TRBD1; clone_size: NA; v_call: TRBV7-6; j_call: TRBJ2-1; cdr3_nt: TGTGCCAGCAGCCCGACCGGGACAGGGGGCGGTAATGAGCAGTTCTTC; cdr3_aa: CASSPTGTGGGNEQFF
d_call: TRBD1; clone_size: NA; v_call: TRBV2; j_call: TRBJ2-2; cdr3_nt: TGTGCCAGCAGTAAGGACAGGGGGCACACCGGGGAGCTGTTTTTT; cdr3_aa: CASSKDRGHTGELFF
d_call: NA; clone_size: NA; v_call: TRBV11-2; j_call: TRBJ2-2; cdr3_nt: TGTGCCAGCAGCTTCGGCACCGGGGAGCTGTTTTTT; cdr3_aa: CASSFGTGELFF
d_call: TRBD1; clone_size: NA; v_call: TRBV6-5; j_call: TRBJ1-2; cdr3_nt: TGTGCCAGCAGAGACAGGGGGCCCCCCTATGGCTACACCTTC; cdr3_aa: CASRDRGPPYGYTF
d_call: TRBD1; clone_size: NA; v_call: TRBV28; j_call: TRBJ2-3; cdr3_nt: TGTGCCAGCAGTTCGGGACAGGGTCCAGATACGCAGTATTTT; cdr3_aa: CASSSGQGPDTQYF
d_call: NA; clone_size: NA; v_call: TRBV29-1; j_call: TRBJ1-1; cdr3_nt: TGCAGCGTTGAGAGCCCTGGGACACCTGAAGCTTTCTTT; cdr3_aa: CSVESPGTPEAFF
d_call: NA; clone_size: few; v_call: TRBV18; j_call: TRBJ2-2; cdr3_nt: TGTGCCAGCTCACCCCAGGGGAACACCGGGGAGCTGTTTTTT; cdr3_aa: CASSPQGNTGELFF
d_call: NA; clone_size: NA; v_call: TRBV30; j_call: TRBJ1-2; cdr3_nt: TGTGCCTGGAGTGTATTGCGAGAGAACTATGGCTACACCTTC; cdr3_aa: CAWSVLRENYGYTF
d_call: NA; clone_size: NA; v_call: TRBV18; j_call: TRBJ2-6; cdr3_nt: TGTGCCAGCTCACCCCAAGCTGTATCCTCTGGGGCCAACGTCCTGACTTTC; cdr3_aa: CASSPQAVSSGANVLTF
d_call: NA; clone_size: NA; v_call: TRBV11-2; j_call: TRBJ1-2; cdr3_nt: TGTGCCAGCAGCTTTACAGGGTTGTCCTATGGCTACACCTTC; cdr3_aa: CASSFTGLSYGYTF
d_call: TRBD2; clone_size: NA; v_call: TRBV10-3; j_call: TRBJ2-7; cdr3_nt: TGTGCCATCAGTGAGTCATTTCGGGGGGGAAACGAGCAGTACTTC; cdr3_aa: CAISESFRGGNEQYF
d_call: TRBD1; clone_size: NA; v_call: TRBV4-1; j_call: TRBJ2-6; cdr3_nt: TGCGCCAGCAGCTTACAGGGGGCGGTGTCTGGGGCCAACGTCCTGACTTTC; cdr3_aa: CASSLQGAVSGANVLTF
d_call: NA; clone_size: NA; v_call: TRBV2; j_call: TRBJ1-3; cdr3_nt: TGTGCCAGCAGTGAATCAGGGTCTGGAAACACCATATATTTT; cdr3_aa: CASSESGSGNTIYF
d_call: TRBD1; clone_size: NA; v_call: TRBV15; j_call: TRBJ1-2; cdr3_nt: TGTGCCACCAGCCGGGGACAGACCCTCTATGGCTACACCTTC; cdr3_aa: CATSRGQTLYGYTF
d_call: NA; clone_size: NA; v_call: TRBV7-8; j_call: TRBJ2-3; cdr3_nt: TGTGCCAGCAGCTTAGTACAAACCGGGCGGGCAGATACGCAGTATTTT; cdr3_aa: CASSLVQTGRADTQYF